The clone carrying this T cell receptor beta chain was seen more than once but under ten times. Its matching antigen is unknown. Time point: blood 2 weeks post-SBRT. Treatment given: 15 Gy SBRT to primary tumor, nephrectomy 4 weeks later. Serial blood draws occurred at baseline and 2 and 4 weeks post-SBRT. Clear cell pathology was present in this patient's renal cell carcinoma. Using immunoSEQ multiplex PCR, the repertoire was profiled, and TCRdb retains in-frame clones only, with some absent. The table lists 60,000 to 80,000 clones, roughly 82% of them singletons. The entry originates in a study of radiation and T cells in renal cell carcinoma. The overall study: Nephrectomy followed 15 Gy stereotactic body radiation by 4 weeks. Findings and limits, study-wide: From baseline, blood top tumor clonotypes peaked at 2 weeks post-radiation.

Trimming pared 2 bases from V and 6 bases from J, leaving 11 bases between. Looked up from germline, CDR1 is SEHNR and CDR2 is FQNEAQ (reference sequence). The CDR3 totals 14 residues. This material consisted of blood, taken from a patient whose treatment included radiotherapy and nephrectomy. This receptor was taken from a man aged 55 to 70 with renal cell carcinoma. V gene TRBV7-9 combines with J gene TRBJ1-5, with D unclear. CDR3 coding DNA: TGTGCCAGCAGCTTAAATGCAGCGGGTCAGCCCCAGCATTTT. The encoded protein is CASSLNAAGQPQHF.